This T cell receptor (beta chain) was sequenced for a study of blood T cell repertoires in COVID-19. This table comes from immunoSEQ multiplex PCR, and its TCRdb copy is limited to in-frame clones, with some not included. This repertoire shows over 65,000 clones, approximately 86% found once; its top ten account for about 16%. Germline V CDR1 and CDR2: SGHNT, YENEEA. Between the trimmed V and J ends, which lost 1 base and 5 bases, there was a span of 14 bases. The CDR3 loop spans 15 amino acids. V and J are TRBV11-3 and TRBJ2-5; tentatively, D is TRBD1 (6 bases). The TCR was taken from an elderly man with active COVID-19. Specimen: peripheral blood. The CDR3 loop reads CASSLGGGQVETQYF. The CDR3, as DNA: TGTGCCAGCAGCTTAGGAGGGGGTCAGGTGGAGACCCAGTACTTC.